Sequencing of this T cell receptor beta chain was carried out in a study of blood T cell repertoires in COVID-19. The overall study: The analysed material was cDNA or gDNA that came from T cells, B-cell-depleted T cells, or PBMCs.

Measured with immunoSEQ multiplex PCR; TCRdb has only the in-frame clones, and not every one. The repertoire holds over 120,000 clones, more than 60% seen once, with approximately 9.4% in the top ten. Trimming stripped 8 bases from V and 3 bases from J, with 13 bases between. The length of the CDR3 is 13 residues. Germline loops: CDR1 SNHLY, CDR2 FYNNEI. The chain has TRBV2 and TRBJ2-5, with a possible D match to TRBD2 (7 bases). This TCR was recovered from a woman aged 45-60 years with active or convalescent COVID-19. The sample was peripheral blood. The CDR3 here is CASGGGGEETQYF. The CDR3 coding sequence is TGTGCCAGCGGGGGGGGCGGCGAAGAGACCCAGTACTTC.